The entry below describes one T cell receptor beta chain. Its antigen is unidentified. The data derive from a study of T-cell reconstitution after alpha-beta-depleted transplantation in children. Study conclusions and caveats: Where alpha-beta T cells came from about two months after transplant was reportedly several hundred expanded graft clones. Once a year had passed after transplant, T-cell counts and diversity came mostly from newly produced T cells. In some patients, recipient T cells and intrathymic progenitors surviving conditioning explained high day-60 diversity.

Preparation of the TCRbeta library involved a method that used unique molecular identifiers. TCRdb re-analysed the PCR reads in MiXCR, keeping a single row per CDR3 protein. The sample shows 250,000 to 400,000 distinct CDR3 sequences, around 25% of them seen only once. Trimming cost V 2 bases and J 8 bases; bases outside gene matches: 11. This CDR3 contains 16 residues. Germline V lookup: CDR1 SGHRS, CDR2 YFSETQ. Material: PBMCs, mostly from graft donor cells, obtained 180 days after TCRalphabeta/CD19-depleted stem cell transplant. V and J are TRBV5-1 and TRBJ2-1; 9 nucleotides line up with TRBD2. The receptor was derived from a male patient aged 10-17 years who had a stem cell transplant for acute lymphoblastic leukemia, so the T cells may come from the graft donor. The CDR3 DNA follows: TGCGCCAGCAGCTTTGCCCCAAGCGGGAGGTCTCATGAGCAGTTCTTC. This gives the protein CASSFAPSGRSHEQFF.